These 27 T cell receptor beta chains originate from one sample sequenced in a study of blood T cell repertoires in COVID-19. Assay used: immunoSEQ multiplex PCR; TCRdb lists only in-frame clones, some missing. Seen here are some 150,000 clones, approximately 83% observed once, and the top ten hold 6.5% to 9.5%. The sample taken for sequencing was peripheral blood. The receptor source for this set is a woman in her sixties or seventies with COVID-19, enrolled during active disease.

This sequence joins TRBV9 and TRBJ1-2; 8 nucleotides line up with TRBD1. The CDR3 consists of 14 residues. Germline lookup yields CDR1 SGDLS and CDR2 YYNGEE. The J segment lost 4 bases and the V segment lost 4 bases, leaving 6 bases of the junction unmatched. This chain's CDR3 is CASSLGQGAYGYTF. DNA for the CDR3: TGTGCCAGCAGCTTAGGACAGGGCGCCTATGGCTACACCTTC.

This CDR3 reads CASRSLGHNEQFF. The CDR3 DNA sequence: TGTGCCAGCAGATCTTTGGGCCACAATGAGCAGTTCTTC. The J gene is TRBJ2-1, the V gene TRBV2; D is ambiguous. Germline CDR1 is SNHLY and CDR2 is FYNNEI. Trimming removed 6 bases from V and 5 bases from J, with 11 bases in between. The length of the CDR3 is 13 residues.

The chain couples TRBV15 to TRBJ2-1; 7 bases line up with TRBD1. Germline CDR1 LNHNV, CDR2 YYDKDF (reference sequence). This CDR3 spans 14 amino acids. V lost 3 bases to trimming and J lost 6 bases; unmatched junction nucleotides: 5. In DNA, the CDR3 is TGTGCCACCAGCAGCAAGAACAGGGGCAATGAGCAGTTCTTC. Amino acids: CATSSKNRGNEQFF. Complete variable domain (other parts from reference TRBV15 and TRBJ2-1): DAMVIQNPRYQVTQFGKPVTLSCSQTLNHNVMYWYQQKSSQAPKLLFHYYDKDFNNEADTPDNFQSRRPNTSFCFLDIRSPGLGDTAMYLCATSSKNRGNEQFFGPGTRLTVL.

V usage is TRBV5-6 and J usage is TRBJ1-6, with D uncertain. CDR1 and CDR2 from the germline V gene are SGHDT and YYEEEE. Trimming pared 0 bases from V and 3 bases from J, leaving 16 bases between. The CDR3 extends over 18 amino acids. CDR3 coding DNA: TGTGCCAGCAGCTTGGCCGTCAGGCAGACCTACTATAATTCACCCCTCCACTTT. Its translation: CASSLAVRQTYYNSPLHF.

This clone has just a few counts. The DNA of the CDR3 is TGTGCCAGCAGCTTTTCTAGCGGGTCCCGGACCTACGAGCAGTACTTC. Its protein is CASSFSSGSRTYEQYF. This sequence joins TRBV11-3 and TRBJ2-7, with 8 nucleotides matching TRBD2. Unmatched junction bases numbered 9, after V lost 3 bases and J lost 2 bases. The germline CDR1 and CDR2 sequences are SGHNT and YENEEA. The CDR3 has 16 amino acids.

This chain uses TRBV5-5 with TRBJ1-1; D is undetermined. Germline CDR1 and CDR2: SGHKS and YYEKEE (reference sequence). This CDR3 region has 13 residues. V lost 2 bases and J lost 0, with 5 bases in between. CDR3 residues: CASSFQMNTEAFF. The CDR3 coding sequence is TGTGCCAGCAGCTTTCAGATGAACACTGAAGCTTTCTTT.

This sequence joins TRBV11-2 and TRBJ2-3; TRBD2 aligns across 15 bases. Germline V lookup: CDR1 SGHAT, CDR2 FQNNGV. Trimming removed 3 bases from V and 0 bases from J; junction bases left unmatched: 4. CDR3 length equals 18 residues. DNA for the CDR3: TGTGCCAGCAGCTTTGGGACTAGCGGGGGGAGTAGCACAGATACGCAGTATTTT. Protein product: CASSFGTSGGSSTDTQYF.

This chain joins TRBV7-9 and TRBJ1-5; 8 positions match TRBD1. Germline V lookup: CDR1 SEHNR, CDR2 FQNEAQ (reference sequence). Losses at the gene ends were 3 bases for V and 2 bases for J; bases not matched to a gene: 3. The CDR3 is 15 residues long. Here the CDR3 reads CASSLGTGGNQPQHF. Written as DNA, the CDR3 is TGTGCCAGCAGCTTGGGGACAGGAGGCAATCAGCCCCAGCATTTT.

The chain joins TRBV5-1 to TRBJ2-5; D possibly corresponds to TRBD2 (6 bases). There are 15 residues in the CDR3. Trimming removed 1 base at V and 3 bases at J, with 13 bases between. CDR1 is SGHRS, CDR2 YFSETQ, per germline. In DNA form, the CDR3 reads TGCGCCAGCAGCTTGAACGGCGGGGCTGAAGAGACCCAGTACTTC. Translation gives CASSLNGGAEETQYF.

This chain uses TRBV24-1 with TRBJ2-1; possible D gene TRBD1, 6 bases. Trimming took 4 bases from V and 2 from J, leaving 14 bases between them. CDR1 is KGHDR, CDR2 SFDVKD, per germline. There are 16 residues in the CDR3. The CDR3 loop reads CATSESTGYTYNEQFF. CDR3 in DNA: TGTGCCACCAGTGAGTCTACAGGGTACACCTACAATGAGCAGTTCTTC.

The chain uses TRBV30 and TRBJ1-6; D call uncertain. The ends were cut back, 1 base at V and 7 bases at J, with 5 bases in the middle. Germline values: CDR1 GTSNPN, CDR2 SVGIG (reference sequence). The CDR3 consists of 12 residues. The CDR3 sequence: CAWSGRNSPLHF. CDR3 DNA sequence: TGTGCCTGGAGTGGTCGGAATTCACCCCTCCACTTT.

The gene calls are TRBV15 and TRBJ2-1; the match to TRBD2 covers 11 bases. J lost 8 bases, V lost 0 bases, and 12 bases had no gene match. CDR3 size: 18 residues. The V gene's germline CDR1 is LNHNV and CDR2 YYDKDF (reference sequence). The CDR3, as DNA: TGTGCCACCAGCAGAGATGGAATGGGTAGCGGGGGGGCGGATGAGCAGTTCTTC. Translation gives CATSRDGMGSGGADEQFF.

The CDR3 spells CASRLLTGGHEKLFF. Here the CDR3 DNA reads TGTGCCAGCAGATTACTTACAGGGGGCCATGAAAAACTGTTTTTT. V and J are TRBV27 and TRBJ1-4; 9 nucleotides match TRBD1. V gave up 6 bases and J gave up 6 bases; unmatched junction bases: 8. This CDR3 has 15 amino acids. The V gene's germline CDR1 is MNHEY and CDR2 SMNVEV (reference sequence).

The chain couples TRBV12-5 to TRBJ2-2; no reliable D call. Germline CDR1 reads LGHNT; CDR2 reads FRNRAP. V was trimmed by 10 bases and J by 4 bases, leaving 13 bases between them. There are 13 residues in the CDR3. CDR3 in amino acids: CAINFRITGELFF. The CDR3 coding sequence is TGTGCTATTAACTTCAGGATCACCGGGGAGCTGTTTTTT.

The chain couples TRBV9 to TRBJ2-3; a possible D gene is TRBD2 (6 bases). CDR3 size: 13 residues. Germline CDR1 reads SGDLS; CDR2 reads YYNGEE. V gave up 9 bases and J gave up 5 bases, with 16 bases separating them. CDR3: CATGRDSEDTQYF. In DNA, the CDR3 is TGTGCCACGGGGCGGGACTCTGAAGATACGCAGTATTTT.

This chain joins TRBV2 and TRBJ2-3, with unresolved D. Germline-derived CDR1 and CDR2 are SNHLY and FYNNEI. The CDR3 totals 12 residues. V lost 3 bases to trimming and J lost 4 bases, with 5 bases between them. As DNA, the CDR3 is TGTGCCAGCAGTGACGTCTCAGATACGCAGTATTTT. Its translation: CASSDVSDTQYF.

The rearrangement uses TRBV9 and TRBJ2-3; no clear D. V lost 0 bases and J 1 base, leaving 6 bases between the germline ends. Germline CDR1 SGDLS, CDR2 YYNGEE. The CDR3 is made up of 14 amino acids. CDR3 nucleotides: TGTGCCAGCAGCGTAGGGCAGGGCACAGATACGCAGTATTTT. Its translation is CASSVGQGTDTQYF.

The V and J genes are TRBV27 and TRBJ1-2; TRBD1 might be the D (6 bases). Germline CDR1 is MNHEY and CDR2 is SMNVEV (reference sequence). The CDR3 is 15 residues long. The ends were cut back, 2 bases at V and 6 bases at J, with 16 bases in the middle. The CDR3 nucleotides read TGTGCCAGCAGTTTAACGCAGGGGTCGTTGGATGGCTACACCTTC. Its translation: CASSLTQGSLDGYTF.

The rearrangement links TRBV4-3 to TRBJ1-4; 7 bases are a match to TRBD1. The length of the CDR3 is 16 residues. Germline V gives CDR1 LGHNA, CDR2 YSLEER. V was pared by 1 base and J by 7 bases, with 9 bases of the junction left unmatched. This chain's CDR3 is CASSQGWFAGGEKLFF. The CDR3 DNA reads TGCGCCAGCAGCCAAGGGTGGTTTGCAGGGGGTGAAAAACTGTTTTTT.

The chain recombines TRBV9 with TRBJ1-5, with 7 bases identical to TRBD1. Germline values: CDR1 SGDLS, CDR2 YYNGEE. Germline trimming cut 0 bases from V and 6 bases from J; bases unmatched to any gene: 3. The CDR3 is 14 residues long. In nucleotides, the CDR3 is TGTGCCAGCAGCGTAGGGCAGGGGGGTCAGCCCCAGCATTTT. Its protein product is CASSVGQGGQPQHF.

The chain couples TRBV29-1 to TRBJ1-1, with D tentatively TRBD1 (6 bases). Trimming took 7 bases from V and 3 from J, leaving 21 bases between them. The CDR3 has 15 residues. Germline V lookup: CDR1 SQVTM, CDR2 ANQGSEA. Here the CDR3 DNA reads TGCAGCGGCCAACAGGGTTTTATGGGGGACACTGAAGCTTTCTTT. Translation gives CSGQQGFMGDTEAFF.

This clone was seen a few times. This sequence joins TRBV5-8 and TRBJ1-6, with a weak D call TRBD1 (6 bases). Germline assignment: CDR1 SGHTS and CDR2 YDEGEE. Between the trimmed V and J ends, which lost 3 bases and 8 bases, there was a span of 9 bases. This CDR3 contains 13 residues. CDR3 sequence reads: CASSSQGYSPLHF. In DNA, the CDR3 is TGTGCCAGCAGCTCACAGGGTTATTCACCCCTCCACTTT.

CDR3 bases: TGTGCCAGCAGCGCCCCAGCGCTAGCGGGGAAGGGGGGCACCGGGGAGCTGTTTTTT. It translates to CASSAPALAGKGGTGELFF. The rearrangement uses TRBV9 and TRBJ2-2, with 9 positions matching TRBD2. This CDR3 comprises 19 residues. The junction had 16 bases not matched to a gene; V was cut back by 3 bases and J by 4 bases. Looked up from germline, CDR1 is SGDLS and CDR2 is YYNGEE.

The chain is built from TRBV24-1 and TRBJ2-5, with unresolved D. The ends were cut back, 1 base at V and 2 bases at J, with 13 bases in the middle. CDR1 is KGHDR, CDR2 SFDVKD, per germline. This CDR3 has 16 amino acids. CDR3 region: CATSDFNLAGQETQYF. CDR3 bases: TGTGCCACCAGTGATTTTAATTTAGCCGGGCAAGAGACCCAGTACTTC.

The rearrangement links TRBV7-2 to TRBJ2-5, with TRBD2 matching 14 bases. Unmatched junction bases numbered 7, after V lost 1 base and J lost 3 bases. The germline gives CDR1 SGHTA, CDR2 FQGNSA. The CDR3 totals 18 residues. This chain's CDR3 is CASSLEGLAGGVKETQYF. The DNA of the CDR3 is TGTGCCAGCAGCTTAGAAGGACTAGCGGGGGGCGTAAAAGAGACCCAGTACTTC.

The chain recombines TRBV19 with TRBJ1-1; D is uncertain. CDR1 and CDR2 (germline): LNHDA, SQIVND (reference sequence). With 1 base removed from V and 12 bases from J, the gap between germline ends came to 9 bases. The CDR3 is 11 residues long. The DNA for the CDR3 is TGTGCCAGTAGTATAGTTGGAGTTACTTTCTTT. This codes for CASSIVGVTFF.

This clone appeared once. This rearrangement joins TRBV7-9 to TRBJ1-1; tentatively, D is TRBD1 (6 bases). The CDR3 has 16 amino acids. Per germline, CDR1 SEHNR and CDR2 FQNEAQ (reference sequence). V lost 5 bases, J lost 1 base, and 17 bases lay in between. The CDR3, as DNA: TGTGCCAGCAGCCGCGCCATCAGGGGAACGAACACTGAAGCTTTCTTT. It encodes CASSRAIRGTNTEAFF.